The present entry profiles one T cell receptor (beta chain) with its context. Its cognate antigen is unknown. The donors were members of the validation cohort, which comprised roughly 120 subjects and was separate from the first cohort of 730 or so subjects. The data belong to a study of cytomegalovirus exposure and HLA in healthy donors. Study-wide points: Rarity marked most TCR sequences, yet some public TCRs occurred in many donors. The study put some 150 TCR beta chains on its list as cytomegalovirus-associated.

Measured with immunoSEQ multiplex PCR; TCRdb has only the in-frame clones, and not every one. The table lists 330,000 or so clones, 75% to 90% of them singletons, with under 0.85% in the top ten. Per germline, CDR1 MNHEY and CDR2 SMNVEV (reference sequence). This CDR3 contains 14 residues. V lost 5 bases, J lost 4 bases, and 15 bases lay in between. V gene TRBV27 combines with J gene TRBJ2-7; D is undetermined. Sequencing was performed on PBMCs. This sequence originates from a woman younger than 35 in good health and CMV-seronegative. The DNA for the CDR3 is TGTGCCAGCAGTCGCAGGCCCGCCCTATACGAGCAGTACTTC. Amino acids: CASSRRPALYEQYF.